These T cell receptor beta chains were read from a single sample in a study of monozygotic twins with inflammatory bowel disease. TCRdb re-analyzed the 5' RACE reads; it lists each CDR3 protein once, without DNA. This repertoire includes about 380,000 distinct CDR3 sequences. The sequenced material came from blood. These receptors were collected from a human donor with ulcerative colitis or Crohn's disease, or a healthy co-twin of an affected twin (not recorded which). Both conserved end residues are part of each CDR3. Fields, in order: V gene, J gene, CDR3 length, CDR3 protein.

TRBV7-2	TRBJ2-1	12	CASSLPGTKQFF
TRBV6-5	TRBJ2-4	16	CASSYDRGSAKNIQYF
TRBV18	TRBJ1-5	14	CASSLQGENQPQHF
TRBV7-9	TRBJ2-7	17	CASSLAGTGDITYEQYF
TRBV12-3/TRBV12-4	TRBJ1-6	16	CASRSSTSSYNSPLHF
TRBV12-3/TRBV12-4	TRBJ1-4	16	CASSPRQTATNEKLFF
TRBV5-1	TRBJ1-1	16	CASSLGQGWVFAEAFF
TRBV6-4	TRBJ2-1	14	CASSSGTRYNEQFF
TRBV7-2	TRBJ2-5	14	CASSLGSHQETQYF
TRBV30	TRBJ2-3	13	CAWRSTSTDTQYF
TRBV5-1	TRBJ1-1	14	CASSLESGVTEAFF
TRBV29-1	TRBJ2-5	12	CSVEGPQETQYF
TRBV5-1	TRBJ1-1	13	CASSLEYEGEAFF
TRBV7-3	TRBJ1-1	13	CASSFTHTGEAFF
TRBV7-6	TRBJ2-7	14	CASSSTSGGREQYF
TRBV24-1	TRBJ2-2	18	CATSDGRPGQGRTGELFF
TRBV20-1	TRBJ1-5	15	CSASFGGGMDQPQHF
TRBV5-1	TRBJ2-3	15	CASSRLGASADTQYF
TRBV12-3/TRBV12-4	TRBJ2-6	21	CASSFVIGGQERSSGANVLTF
TRBV7-2	TRBJ2-1	16	CASSFTGTGGYNEQFF
TRBV19	TRBJ2-3	17	CASTPILRDSRTDTQYF
TRBV7-9	TRBJ1-1	15	CASSPRTGLYTEAFF
TRBV5-6	TRBJ2-7	15	CASSLYGQGLYEQYF
TRBV10-3	TRBJ2-7	13	CAIAKDRAVEQYF
TRBV15	TRBJ2-7	16	CATSRDLGESSYEQYF
TRBV7-3	TRBJ2-1	16	CASSLTFDLTYNEQFF
TRBV6-5	TRBJ2-3	16	CASSSLTVVSTDTQYF
TRBV4-1	TRBJ2-7	15	CASSQPGQALYEQYF
TRBV10-3	TRBJ2-3	17	CAISEISLAGHTDTQYF
TRBV28	TRBJ1-5	16	CASSLYGQGSNQPQHF
TRBV29-1	TRBJ2-1	12	CSALPPGEEQFF
TRBV14	TRBJ1-1	12	CASSVLNTEAFF
TRBV4-2	TRBJ2-3	16	CASSPGTGGWSDTQYF
TRBV3-1	TRBJ1-1	15	CASSPDAVMNTEAFF
TRBV5-1	TRBJ2-4	17	CASSSHEGRGFPNIQYF
TRBV12-3/TRBV12-4	TRBJ1-2	14	CASSISGANYGYTF
TRBV12-3/TRBV12-4	TRBJ2-1	14	CASIGDLGRNEQFF
TRBV24-1	TRBJ2-7	14	CATSETGLSYEQYF
TRBV5-1	TRBJ2-3	16	CASSSTSGGVADTQYF
TRBV6-2/TRBV6-3	TRBJ2-1	15	CASSYENQGGDEQFF
TRBV20-1	TRBJ2-1	15	CSALLLARAYNEQFF
TRBV7-9	TRBJ1-2	16	CASSHPGTGAQYGYTF